This passage covers 19 T cell receptor beta chains from one sample sequenced in a study of shared clonotypes between healthy human individuals. Libraries were prepared by immunoSEQ multiplex PCR; TCRdb keeps only in-frame clonotypes and omits some of them. The sample contains millions of clones, approximately 95% of which appear only once. The sequenced material came from naive CD4+ T cells from PBMCs. The subset: CD45RA+ positively selected. The receptors originated from a man younger than 35 in good health. Some clones in this sample may be carry-over from other donors' samples.

This chain joins TRBV9 and TRBJ2-1; a weak D match, TRBD2 (6 bases). This CDR3 contains 15 residues. The V gene lost 4 bases and the J gene lost 4 bases, with 15 bases spanning the gap. Per the germline V gene, CDR1 is SGDLS and CDR2 is YYNGEE. In DNA form, the CDR3 reads TGTGCCAGCAGCCCAAGTGGGAGGACTTACAATGAGCAGTTCTTC. Translation gives CASSPSGRTYNEQFF.

The chain couples TRBV5-1 to TRBJ1-1, with 7 positions matching TRBD1. V shed 3 bases, J shed 0 bases, and the junction held 2 bases outside the gene matches. The CDR3 spans 14 residues. Germline V gene sequence: CDR1 SGHRS, CDR2 YFSETQ. In nucleotides, the CDR3 is TGCGCCAGCAGCTGGACAGGTATGAACACTGAAGCTTTCTTT. This encodes CASSWTGMNTEAFF.

The chain joins TRBV6-5 to TRBJ1-1; 9 bases match TRBD1. This CDR3 comprises 14 residues. Per germline, CDR1 MNHEY and CDR2 SVGAGI. The J segment lost 5 bases and the V segment lost 4 bases, leaving 5 bases of the junction unmatched. CDR3 coding DNA: TGTGCCAGCAGTTCCAACAGGGGGCGGACTGAAGCTTTCTTT. Protein sequence: CASSSNRGRTEAFF.

This chain links TRBV7-9 with TRBJ1-5; 9 bases are a match to TRBD1. The CDR3 extends over 15 amino acids. V lost 6 bases, J lost 3 bases, and 6 bases stayed unmatched. Germline V gives CDR1 SEHNR, CDR2 FQNEAQ (reference sequence). The CDR3 DNA reads TGTGCCAGCAGTCCGGGACAGGGTAACAATCAGCCCCAGCATTTT. Protein: CASSPGQGNNQPQHF. The full variable domain, rest sourced from reference TRBV7-9 and TRBJ1-5, is DTGVSQNPRHKITKRGQNVTFRCDPISEHNRLYWYRQTLGQGPEFLTYFQNEAQLEKSRLLSDRFSAERPKGSFSTLEIQRTEQGDSAMYLCASSPGQGNNQPQHFGDGTRLSIL.

The chain carries TRBV7-8 and TRBJ2-7, with 11 bases identical to TRBD2. The CDR3 is 14 residues long. Trimming removed 5 bases from V and 2 bases from J; junction bases left unmatched: 2. Germline V gives CDR1 SGHVS, CDR2 FQNEAQ. The CDR3 DNA is TGTGCCAGCAGCCCACTAGCGGGAGCCTACGAGCAGTACTTC. Encoded protein: CASSPLAGAYEQYF.

The chain carries TRBV7-3 and TRBJ2-5, with D perhaps TRBD1 (5 bases). The CDR3 length is 14 residues. Germline-derived CDR1 and CDR2 are SGHTA and FQGTGA. Trimming stripped 3 bases from V and 5 bases from J, with 13 bases between. In DNA, the CDR3 is TGTGCCAGCAGCTTCACAGGAGCATGGGAGACCCAGTACTTC. This encodes CASSFTGAWETQYF.

The chain uses TRBV6-5 and TRBJ1-3; weak D call: TRBD1 (5 bases). The V gene lost 6 bases and the J gene lost 0 bases, with 12 bases spanning the gap. This CDR3 has 15 amino acids. From germline, CDR1 is MNHEY and CDR2 SVGAGI. CDR3 nucleotide sequence: TGTGCCAGCAGCCGTCGGACACTCTCTGGAAACACCATATATTTT. This codes for CASSRRTLSGNTIYF.

This chain uses TRBV28 with TRBJ2-5; a possible D gene is TRBD2 (5 bases). The germline CDR1 and CDR2 sequences are MDHEN and SYDVKM. V gave up 3 bases and J gave up 7 bases, with 15 bases separating them. This CDR3 spans 14 amino acids. The CDR3 sequence: CASSFFDGGWTQYF. The CDR3, as DNA: TGTGCCAGCAGTTTCTTTGACGGAGGCTGGACCCAGTACTTC.

As concerns this clone: Other nucleotide sequences from this sample produce the same CDR3. This chain joins TRBV7-9 and TRBJ1-5; tentative D call: TRBD1 (5 bases). Trimming stripped 0 bases from V and 2 bases from J, with 8 bases between. The CDR3 is 15 amino acids. Germline CDR1 and CDR2: SEHNR and FQNEAQ (reference sequence). DNA for the CDR3: TGTGCCAGCAGCTTAGCAGGGGCGGGCAATCAGCCCCAGCATTTT. Protein sequence: CASSLAGAGNQPQHF.

The V and J genes are TRBV6-5 and TRBJ2-7; D may be TRBD1 or TRBD2 (5 bases each). The CDR3 covers 16 residues. Germline V CDR1 and CDR2: MNHEY, SVGAGI. V was trimmed by 3 bases and J by 2 bases, leaving 17 bases between them. CDR3 DNA: TGTGCCAGCAGTTATAGCCGGGACCAACTTACCTACGAGCAGTACTTC. This encodes CASSYSRDQLTYEQYF.

V gene TRBV5-1 combines with J gene TRBJ2-3; possibly TRBD2 for D (5 bases). V was trimmed by 1 base and J by 6 bases, leaving 15 bases between them. The CDR3 sequence is 15 residues long. The germline V gene encodes CDR1 SGHRS and CDR2 YFSETQ. CDR3 coding DNA: TGCGCCAGCAGCTTGATAGCTAGCCAGGCGGATACGCAGTATTTT. Residues: CASSLIASQADTQYF.

The chain employs TRBV5-6 and TRBJ1-2, with 8 bases matching TRBD1. With 0 bases clipped from V and 0 bases from J, the junction kept 4 bases outside the gene matches. The CDR3 spans 16 residues. The germline V gene encodes CDR1 SGHDT and CDR2 YYEEEE. CDR3 amino acids: CASSLGGTGANYGYTF. CDR3 nucleotides: TGTGCCAGCAGCTTGGGCGGGACAGGAGCTAACTATGGCTACACCTTC.

To note about this clone: Other nucleotide sequences in the sample specify the same CDR3. V gene TRBV19 combines with J gene TRBJ1-5, with D unclear. From germline, CDR1 is LNHDA and CDR2 SQIVND (reference sequence). With 3 bases removed from V and 0 bases from J, the gap between germline ends came to 9 bases. This CDR3 is built from 15 residues. DNA of the CDR3: TGTGCCAGTAGTATGGGTCAATTTAGCAATCAGCCCCAGCATTTT. Translated: CASSMGQFSNQPQHF.

The table lists this clone with a count of one. Other DNA sequences within the sample encode an identical CDR3. The V gene is TRBV5-1, the J gene TRBJ2-1; 9 bases line up with TRBD2. V shed 0 bases and J 3 bases; nucleotides not matched to a gene: 4. This CDR3 spans 16 amino acids. The germline V gene encodes CDR1 SGHRS and CDR2 YFSETQ. CDR3 residues: CASSLGPAGGYNEQFF. CDR3 DNA sequence: TGCGCCAGCAGCTTGGGTCCAGCGGGAGGCTACAATGAGCAGTTCTTC.

This rearrangement joins TRBV5-1 to TRBJ1-4, with D possibly being TRBD1 (6 bases). CDR3 length: 13 amino acids. V dropped 7 bases and J dropped 5 bases, with 12 bases sitting between them. The germline V gene has CDR1 SGHRS and CDR2 YFSETQ. The CDR3 spells CASRRGRNEKLFF. The CDR3 nucleotides read TGCGCCAGCCGACGGGGGCGGAATGAAAAACTGTTTTTT.

This rearrangement joins TRBV6-1 to TRBJ2-6; either TRBD1 or TRBD2 may supply D (6 bases each). CDR1 is MNHNS, CDR2 SASEGT, per germline. The V end was cut by 0 bases, the J end by 2 bases, with 14 bases between. CDR3 length: 18 amino acids. CDR3 loop: CASSEAATGAPGANVLTF. The CDR3 DNA reads as TGTGCCAGCAGTGAAGCGGCCACGGGGGCGCCTGGGGCCAACGTCCTGACTTTC.

This sequence joins TRBV28 and TRBJ2-5, with 15 bases that match TRBD2. V lost 4 bases to trimming and J lost 0 bases; unmatched junction nucleotides: 6. This CDR3 region has 18 residues. Germline values: CDR1 MDHEN, CDR2 SYDVKM. The CDR3 nucleotides are TGTGCCAGCAGTTCCCCCGGGACTAGCGGGAGGAACCAAGAGACCCAGTACTTC. Translation: CASSSPGTSGRNQETQYF.

The chain has TRBV28 and TRBJ1-2; D not resolved. Germline V gives CDR1 MDHEN, CDR2 SYDVKM. Trimming cost V 5 bases and J 8 bases, with 12 bases left between them. This CDR3 has 12 amino acids. CDR3 loop: CASSGTLRGYTF. In DNA form, the CDR3 reads TGTGCCAGCAGTGGTACCCTGCGGGGCTACACCTTC.

This chain uses TRBV25-1 with TRBJ1-1, with TRBD1 matching over 9 bases. CDR1 and CDR2 (germline): MGHDK, SYGVNS. V was clipped by 4 bases and J by 0 bases; unmatched bases: 12. The CDR3 covers 18 residues. The chain's CDR3 is CASSGVPGQGNMNTEAFF. CDR3 DNA sequence: TGTGCCAGCAGTGGGGTCCCGGGACAGGGTAATATGAACACTGAAGCTTTCTTT.